This TCR beta chain is drawn from a study of T-cell reconstitution after alpha-beta-depleted transplantation in children. Preparation of the TCRbeta library was carried out with unique molecular identifiers. TCRdb fed the PCR reads into MiXCR, producing one record per CDR3 protein. The sample includes around 450,000 distinct CDR3 sequences, about 11% of them seen just once. This clonotype was recorded at least ten times. The CDR3 has 12 amino acids. Germline V CDR1 and CDR2: DFQATT, SNEGSKA (reference sequence). The V gene end was trimmed by 6 bases and the J gene end by 5 bases; junction bases not matched to a gene: 5.

Source: PBMCs, taken before TCRalphabeta/CD19-depleted stem cell transplant. The clonotype comes from a child aged 2 to 10 with inherited bone marrow failure, due to receive a stem cell transplant. The chain has TRBV20-1 and TRBJ2-5; 8 nucleotides agree with TRBD2. CDR3: CSAGGLDETQYF. The CDR3 nucleotides read TGCAGTGCGGGGGGACTAGACGAGACCCAGTACTTC.